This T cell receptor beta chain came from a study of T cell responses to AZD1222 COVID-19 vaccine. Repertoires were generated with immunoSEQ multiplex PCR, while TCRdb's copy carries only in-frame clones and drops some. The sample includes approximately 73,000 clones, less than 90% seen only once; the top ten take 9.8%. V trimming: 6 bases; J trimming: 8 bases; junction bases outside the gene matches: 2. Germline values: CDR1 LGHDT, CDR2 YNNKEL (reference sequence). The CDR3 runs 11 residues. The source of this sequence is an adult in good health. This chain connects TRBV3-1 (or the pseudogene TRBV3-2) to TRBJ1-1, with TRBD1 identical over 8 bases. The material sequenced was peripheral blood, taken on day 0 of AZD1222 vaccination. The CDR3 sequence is CASRGTGEAFF. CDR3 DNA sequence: TGTGCCAGCAGAGGGACAGGAGAAGCTTTCTTT.